This TCR beta chain was sequenced during a study of T cells in Graves' hyperthyroidism and ophthalmopathy. Germline loops: CDR1 SNHLY, CDR2 FYNNEI. Losses at the gene ends were 4 bases for V and 2 bases for J; bases not matched to a gene: 10. CDR3 length equals 16 residues. Regions amplified from RNA transcripts were the TCR beta CDR3 regions. The HTBI set primed first-round TCR CDR3 RT-PCR. One entry per CDR3 protein results from TCRdb running MiXCR on the multiplex PCR reads. The top ten clones hold around 20% of a sample with roughly 570,000 distinct CDR3 sequences, around 46% of them seen once. V usage is TRBV2 and J usage is TRBJ2-5, with 7 bases lining up with TRBD1. The specimen sequenced was peripheral blood or thyroid tissue (not recorded which). The sequence was obtained from an adult woman with Graves' disease, either hyperthyroidism or ophthalmopathy (not recorded which). CDR3 region: CASSGGWGRGQETQYF. The CDR3 nucleotides are TGTGCCAGCAGTGGAGGCTGGGGCAGGGGGCAAGAGACCCAGTACTTC.